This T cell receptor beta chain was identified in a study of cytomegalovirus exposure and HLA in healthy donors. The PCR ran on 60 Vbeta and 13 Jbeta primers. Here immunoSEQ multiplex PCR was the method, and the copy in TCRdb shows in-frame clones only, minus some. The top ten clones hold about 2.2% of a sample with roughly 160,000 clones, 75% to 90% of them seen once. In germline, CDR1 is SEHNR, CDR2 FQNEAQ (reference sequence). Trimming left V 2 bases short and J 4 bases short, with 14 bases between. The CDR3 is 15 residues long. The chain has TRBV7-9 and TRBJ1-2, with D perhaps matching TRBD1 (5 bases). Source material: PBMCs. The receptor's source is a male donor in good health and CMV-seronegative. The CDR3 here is CASSLSAGGIYGYTF. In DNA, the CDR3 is TGTGCCAGCAGCTTATCGGCGGGGGGGATCTATGGCTACACCTTC.